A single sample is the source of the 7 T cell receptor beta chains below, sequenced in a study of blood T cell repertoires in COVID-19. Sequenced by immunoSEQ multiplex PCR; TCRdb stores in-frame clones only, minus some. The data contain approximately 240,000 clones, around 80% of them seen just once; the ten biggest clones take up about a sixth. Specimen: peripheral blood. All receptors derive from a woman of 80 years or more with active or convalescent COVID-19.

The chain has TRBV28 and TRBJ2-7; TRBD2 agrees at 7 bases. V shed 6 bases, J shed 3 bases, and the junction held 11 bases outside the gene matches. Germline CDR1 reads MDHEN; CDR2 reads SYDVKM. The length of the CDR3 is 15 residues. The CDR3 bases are TGTGCCAGCAGAGAACGGCAGGGAGGGGACTACGAGCAGTACTTC. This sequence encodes CASRERQGGDYEQYF. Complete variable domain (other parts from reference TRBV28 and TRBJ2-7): DVKVTQSSRYLVKRTGEKVFLECVQDMDHENMFWYRQDPGLGLRLIYFSYDVKMKEKGDIPEGYSVSREKKERFSLILESASTNQTSMYLCASRERQGGDYEQYFGPGTRLTVT.

CDR3 nucleotides: TGTGCCAGCTCACCTACAGGGGGCTCCTACGAGCAGTACTTC. This codes for CASSPTGGSYEQYF. The rearrangement joins TRBV18 to TRBJ2-7, with 8 bases that match TRBD1. The J segment lost 0 bases and the V segment lost 3 bases, leaving 1 base of the junction unmatched. In germline, CDR1 is KGHSH, CDR2 LQKENI. The CDR3 is made up of 14 amino acids.

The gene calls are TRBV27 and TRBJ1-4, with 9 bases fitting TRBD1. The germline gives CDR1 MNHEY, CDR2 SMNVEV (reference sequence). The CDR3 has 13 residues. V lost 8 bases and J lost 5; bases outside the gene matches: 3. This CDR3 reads CASYGQGNEKLFF. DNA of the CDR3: TGTGCCAGCTATGGACAGGGGAATGAAAAACTGTTTTTT.

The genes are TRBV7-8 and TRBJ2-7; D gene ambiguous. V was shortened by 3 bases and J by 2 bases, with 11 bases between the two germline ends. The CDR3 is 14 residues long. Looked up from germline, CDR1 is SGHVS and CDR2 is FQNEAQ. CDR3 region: CASSFSKSPYEQYF. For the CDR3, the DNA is TGTGCCAGCAGCTTCTCGAAGAGCCCCTACGAGCAGTACTTC.

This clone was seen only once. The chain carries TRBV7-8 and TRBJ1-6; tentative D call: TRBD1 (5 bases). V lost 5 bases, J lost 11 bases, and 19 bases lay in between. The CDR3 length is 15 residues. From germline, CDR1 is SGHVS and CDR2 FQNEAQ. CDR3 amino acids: CASSPPEGNLAPLHF. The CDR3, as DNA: TGTGCCAGCAGCCCACCGGAGGGGAACCTTGCACCCCTCCACTTT.

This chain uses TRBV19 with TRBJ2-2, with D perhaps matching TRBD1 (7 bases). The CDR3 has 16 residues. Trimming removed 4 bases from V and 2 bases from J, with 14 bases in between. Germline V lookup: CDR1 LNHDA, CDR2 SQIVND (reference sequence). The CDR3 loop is CASSKGGQFNTGELFF. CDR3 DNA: TGTGCCAGTAGTAAGGGGGGACAGTTTAACACCGGGGAGCTGTTTTTT.

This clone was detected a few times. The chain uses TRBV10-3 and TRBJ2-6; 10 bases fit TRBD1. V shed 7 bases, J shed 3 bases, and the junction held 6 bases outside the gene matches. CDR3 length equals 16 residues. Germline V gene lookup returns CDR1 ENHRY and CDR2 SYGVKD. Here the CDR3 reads CAITQTGGVGANVLTF. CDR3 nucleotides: TGTGCCATCACACAGACAGGGGGCGTTGGGGCCAACGTCCTGACTTTC.